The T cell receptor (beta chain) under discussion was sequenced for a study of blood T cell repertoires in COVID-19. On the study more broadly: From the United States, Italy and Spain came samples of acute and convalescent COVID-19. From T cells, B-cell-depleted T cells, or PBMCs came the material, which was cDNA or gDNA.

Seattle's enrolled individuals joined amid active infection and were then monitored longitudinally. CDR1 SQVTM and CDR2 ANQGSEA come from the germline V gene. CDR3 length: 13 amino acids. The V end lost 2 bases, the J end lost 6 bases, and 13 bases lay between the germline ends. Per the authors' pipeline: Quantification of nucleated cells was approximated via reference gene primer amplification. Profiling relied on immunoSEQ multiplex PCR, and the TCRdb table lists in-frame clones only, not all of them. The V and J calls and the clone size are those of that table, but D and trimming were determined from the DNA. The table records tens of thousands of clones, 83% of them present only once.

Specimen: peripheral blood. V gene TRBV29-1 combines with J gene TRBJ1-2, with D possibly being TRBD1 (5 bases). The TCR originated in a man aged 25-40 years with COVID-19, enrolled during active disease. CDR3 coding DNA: TGCAGCGTTGAAATGATGGTCAGGGATGGCTACACCTTC. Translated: CSVEMMVRDGYTF.